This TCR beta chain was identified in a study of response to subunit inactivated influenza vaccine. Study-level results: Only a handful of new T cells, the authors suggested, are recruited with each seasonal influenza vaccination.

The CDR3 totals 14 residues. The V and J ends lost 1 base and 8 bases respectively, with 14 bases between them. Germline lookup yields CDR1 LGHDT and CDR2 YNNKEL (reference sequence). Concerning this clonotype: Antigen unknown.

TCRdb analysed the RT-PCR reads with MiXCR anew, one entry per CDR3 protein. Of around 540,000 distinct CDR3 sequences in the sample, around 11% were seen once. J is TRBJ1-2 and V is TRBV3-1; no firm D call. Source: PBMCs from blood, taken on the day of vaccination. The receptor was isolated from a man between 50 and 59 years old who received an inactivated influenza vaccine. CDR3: CASSQGSGLSGYTF. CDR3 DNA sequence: TGTGCCAGCAGCCAAGGGTCAGGCCTATCAGGCTACACCTTC.